This TCR beta chain appears in the sequencing data of a study of T cell responses to AZD1222 COVID-19 vaccine (dated by TCRdb to 2020 to 2022). About the study as a whole: A total of under 250 trial participants underwent TCR sequencing, of whom roughly 210 had received two doses of AZD1222 and roughly 26 had received two doses of the MenACWY control vaccine. Trial participants were enrolled by age into subgroups of 18-55, 56-69 and 70-plus years, and roughly 150, 30 and 60 TCR-sequenced participants, respectively, were included in these subgroups.

The CDR3 regions of human TCRbeta chains were analyzed by immunosequencing. The authors processed their data as follows. TCRs in the repertoires were compared against a reference library of SARS-CoV-2-specific TCRs that had been generated with the MIRA antigen-specificity platform. Breadth was defined as the fraction of unique TCRs that were SARS-CoV-2-associated, and depth was defined as the fraction of total T cells that were SARS-CoV-2-associated. Using the MIRA data, every spike-specific TCR was mapped to the spike region that the TCR reacted to and assigned to either a CD4 or a CD8 class. Log10-transformed breadth and depth values were compared by one-way ANOVA with Sidak's multiple comparisons tests. Imported from immuneACCESS, the table was reduced by TCRdb to in-frame sequences with V and J called. These copies leave out some clones; in studies compared against another copy, an unresolved V gene accounts for under half, and the cause of the remainder is not known. D and trimming come from the DNA, and the V and J calls and clone size come from that table. The sample table shows 160,000 or so clones, and 90% to 95% are seen once. Approximately 1.5% of the sample lies in the top ten.

As concerns this clone: Which antigen it targets is not known. The junction departs from the called germline gene at one end, perhaps through a read error.

What the time point label conveys for this sample: about 28 days (+/-7) after the second vaccine dose. Because spike-specific TCR depth and breadth did not differ between the two schedules, AZD1222 recipients who got a second dose at roughly 4 weeks were pooled with those who got a second dose at roughly 12 weeks. The vaccinee samples were drawn from two UK trials, COV001 and COV002, one of which was a single-blind randomized controlled phase 2/3 trial testing AZD1222 (ChAdOx1 nCoV-19) in healthy adults. Trial participant PBMC samples were collected at day 0 and day 28 after the second dose for TCRbeta chain sequencing. CDR1 SGHVS and CDR2 FQNEAQ are derived from the germline V gene. Including the terminal cysteine and phenylalanine, the CDR3 comprises 15 residues. The CDR3 DNA has 45 bases and is translated from base 1. Study-level results and caveats: Because no samples from the day 14 peak response were available, repertoires could be characterized only after the peak T cell response. After two AZD1222 doses, both the breadth and the depth of spike-specific TCRs were significantly higher than at day 0 and than in MenACWY recipients. Participants were mostly white British and included more females than males, and it was suggested by the authors that clonal diversity may have been underestimated. The 56-69-year group was small, and its depth increase did not reach significance, likely because of low power. Reportedly, close to half of the unique spike-specific TCRs recognized epitopes lying outside the regions that are mutated in the B.1.351 and B.1.1.7 variants. Only a handful of AZD1222 recipients were SARS-CoV-2 seropositive at baseline, limiting conclusions about previously exposed vaccinees. The whole spike protein was spanned by vaccine-associated CD4 TCRs, and dominant responses were seen in regions 160-218 and 743-854.

The specimen was peripheral blood, collected 28 days after the second AZD1222 dose. This sequence was found in an adult who received the AZD1222 COVID-19 vaccine. The rearrangement joined TRBV7-8 to TRBJ2-2; TRBD2 lines up with 8 middle nucleotides. The DNA sequence is TGTGCCAGCAGTTTAGCGGGGCCGAACACCGGGGAGCTGTTTTTT. It translates to CASSLAGPNTGELFF. With all but the CDR3 taken from the reference TRBV7-8 and TRBJ2-2 genes, the full variable domain is: GAGVSQSPRYKVAKRGQDVALRCDPISGHVSLFWYQQALGQGPEFLTYFQNEAQLDKSGLPSDRFFAERPEGSVSTLKIQRTQQEDSAVYLCASSLAGPNTGELFFGEGSRLTVL.